Below, 27 T cell receptor beta chains from the same sample are listed, as sequenced in a study of shared clonotypes between healthy human individuals. Libraries were prepared by immunoSEQ multiplex PCR; TCRdb keeps only in-frame clonotypes and omits some of them. The sample holds 2 million to 2.5 million clones, just under 95% seen once. Input material: naive CD4+ T cells from PBMCs. The subset was: CD45RA+ positively selected. The source of these receptors is a man aged 18 to 35 in good health. Some clones in this sample may be carry-over from other donors' samples.

The rearrangement links TRBV28 to TRBJ2-2; 13 bases are a match to TRBD2. CDR3 size: 19 residues. The germline gives CDR1 MDHEN, CDR2 SYDVKM. Germline trimming cut 8 bases from V and 6 bases from J; bases unmatched to any gene: 18. The CDR3 region has the DNA TGTGCCAGCTGCCCGAGGACTAGCGGGAGTATGTTGCCCTCCGGGGAGCTGTTTTTT. Protein product: CASCPRTSGSMLPSGELFF.

This clone has just a few counts. This same CDR3 is encoded by further DNA sequences in the sample. The chain recombines TRBV28 with TRBJ1-1; D might be TRBD1 (5 bases). CDR1 MDHEN and CDR2 SYDVKM come from the germline V gene. The V end lost 5 bases, the J end lost 1 base, and 14 bases lay between the germline ends. The CDR3 consists of 15 residues. Written as DNA, the CDR3 is TGTGCCAGCAGTCTTGGCGGGGCGGCGAACACTGAAGCTTTCTTT. It encodes CASSLGGAANTEAFF.

This CDR3 is CASSQGGTDTQYF. The DNA of the CDR3 is TGTGCCAGCTCCCAGGGGGGTACAGATACGCAGTATTTT. This sequence joins TRBV2 and TRBJ2-3; perhaps TRBD1 as D (7 bases). The CDR3 is made up of 13 amino acids. The V end was cut by 8 bases, the J end by 3 bases, with 12 bases between. The germline CDR1 and CDR2 sequences are SNHLY and FYNNEI. Variable domain in full (rest from reference TRBV2 and TRBJ2-3): EPEVTQTPSHQVTQMGQEVILRCVPISNHLYFYWYRQILGQKVEFLVSFYNNEISEKSEIFDDQFSVERPDGSNFTLKIRSTKLEDSAMYFCASSQGGTDTQYFGPGTRLTVL.

This clone showed up just a few times. CDR3 sequence (DNA): TGTGCCAGCAGCCTGCAGGGTCCACATGGCTACACCTTC. Protein product: CASSLQGPHGYTF. J is TRBJ1-2 and V is TRBV6-6; tentatively, D is TRBD1 (5 bases). The germline V and J ends were trimmed by 6 bases and 6 bases, with 14 bases remaining between them. The CDR3 extends over 13 amino acids. Germline CDR1 and CDR2: MNHNY and SVGAGI (reference sequence).

This clone has a single count. The chain recombines TRBV28 with TRBJ2-7; the match to TRBD1 covers 9 bases. Germline CDR1 reads MDHEN; CDR2 reads SYDVKM. This CDR3 is built from 17 residues. V gave up 5 bases and J gave up 3 bases; unmatched junction bases: 14. CDR3 DNA: TGTGCCAGCAGTCCATCCAATGGACAGGGGCCTATCTACGAGCAGTACTTC. Its protein is CASSPSNGQGPIYEQYF.

The chain couples TRBV5-1 to TRBJ2-3; TRBD2 matches 15 bases. CDR3 length equals 17 residues. J gave up 2 bases and V 0 bases, and 1 base lay outside the gene matches. The germline V gene has CDR1 SGHRS and CDR2 YFSETQ. The CDR3 DNA reads as TGCGCCAGCAGCTTGGGGACTAGCGGGAGGGTCACAGATACGCAGTATTTT. Translating gives CASSLGTSGRVTDTQYF.

The chain joins TRBV29-1 to TRBJ2-7; no clear D gene. Between the trimmed V and J ends, which lost 0 bases and 2 bases, there was a span of 17 bases. CDR3 size: 16 residues. Germline loops: CDR1 SQVTM, CDR2 ANQGSEA. CDR3 sequence reads: CSVEDRQINAPYEQYF. The CDR3, as DNA: TGCAGCGTTGAAGATCGCCAGATCAATGCTCCCTACGAGCAGTACTTC.

As regards this clone: Within the sample, other DNA sequences also encode this same CDR3. The rearrangement uses TRBV18 and TRBJ1-1; TRBD1 is a possible D gene (5 bases). Per the germline V gene, CDR1 is KGHSH and CDR2 is LQKENI. V lost 0 bases to trimming and J lost 3 bases, with 11 bases between them. The CDR3 totals 15 residues. The CDR3 reads CASSPPSGRDTEAFF. The CDR3 coding sequence is TGTGCCAGCTCACCACCGTCAGGGCGGGACACTGAAGCTTTCTTT.

The V and J genes are TRBV5-1 and TRBJ1-1; D uncertain. The CDR3 consists of 15 residues. Germline loops: CDR1 SGHRS, CDR2 YFSETQ. V dropped 5 bases and J dropped 0 bases, with 14 bases sitting between them. The CDR3 reads CASRQDDTMNTEAFF. CDR3 in DNA: TGCGCCAGCAGGCAGGACGATACTATGAACACTGAAGCTTTCTTT. Full variable domain (missing parts from reference TRBV5-1 and TRBJ1-1): KAGVTQTPRYLIKTRGQQVTLSCSPISGHRSVSWYQQTPGQGLQFLFEYFSETQRNKGNFPGRFSGRQFSNSRSEMNVSTLELGDSALYLCASRQDDTMNTEAFFGQGTRLTVV.

The chain has TRBV2 and TRBJ1-3; D not certain. Germline CDR1 is SNHLY and CDR2 is FYNNEI. Trimming pared 2 bases from V and 8 bases from J, leaving 4 bases between. This CDR3 is 11 amino acids long. The DNA for the CDR3 is TGTGCCAGCAGTGAATTGGACACCATATATTTT. Amino acids: CASSELDTIYF.

The CDR3 sequence: CASSLGGYSYEQYF. CDR3 nucleotide sequence: TGTGCCAGTAGTCTGGGCGGCTACTCCTACGAGCAGTACTTC. This chain uses TRBV19 with TRBJ2-7; no reliable D call. The CDR3 has 14 amino acids. CDR1 and CDR2 (germline): LNHDA, SQIVND (reference sequence). V gave up 5 bases and J gave up 0 bases, with 11 bases separating them.

This clone was observed a handful of times. This chain joins TRBV5-1 and TRBJ1-1; D may be TRBD1 (5 bases). V was pared by 0 bases and J by 4 bases, with 13 bases between. CDR1 SGHRS and CDR2 YFSETQ come from the germline V gene. The CDR3 consists of 15 residues. The CDR3 DNA reads as TGCGCCAGCAGCTTGGAGGGACGCAGAACCACTGAAGCTTTCTTT. Its translation: CASSLEGRRTTEAFF.

V is TRBV11-2 and J is TRBJ2-3, with TRBD1 as a possible D gene (6 bases). The CDR3 consists of 17 residues. The germline V gene encodes CDR1 SGHAT and CDR2 FQNNGV. Trimming cost V 2 bases and J 2 bases, with 17 bases left between them. The CDR3 region has the DNA TGTGCCAGCAGCTTAAGGGACAACCCGGGCGTCACAGATACGCAGTATTTT. Translation: CASSLRDNPGVTDTQYF.

Notes on this clone: In the same sample, other DNA sequences code for this CDR3. CDR3 nucleotide sequence: TGTGCCAGCAGTTTAGCGGGGAACTACGAGCAGTACTTC. Protein product: CASSLAGNYEQYF. This chain links TRBV28 with TRBJ2-7, with D possibly matching TRBD2 (6 bases). This CDR3 has 13 amino acids. Germline V gives CDR1 MDHEN, CDR2 SYDVKM. V dropped 2 bases and J dropped 3 bases, with 8 bases sitting between them.

The V and J genes are TRBV7-3 and TRBJ2-5; D may correspond to TRBD1 or TRBD2 (6 bases each). V was cut by 1 base and J by 5 bases, with 20 bases left in between. Germline-derived CDR1 and CDR2 are SGHTA and FQGTGA. The CDR3 runs 17 residues. The CDR3 DNA reads as TGTGCCAGCAGCTTAAATCCCGCCCACCTAGGGGGGGAGACCCAGTACTTC. Its protein is CASSLNPAHLGGETQYF.

J is TRBJ2-7 and V is TRBV21-1; the table's D call TRBD2 went unverified against the DNA. TRBV21-1 has pseudogene status. This CDR3 has 12 residues. Written as DNA, the CDR3 is TGTGCCCCCCGGGTCCCGCGGGTCCCCCAGTACTTC. This sequence encodes CAPRVPRVPQYF.

The chain links TRBV2 to TRBJ2-7; 9 bases fit TRBD1. The CDR3 length is 14 residues. Germline lookup yields CDR1 SNHLY and CDR2 FYNNEI. Unmatched junction bases numbered 9, after V lost 10 bases and J lost 2 bases. The CDR3 sequence is CATKKTGGAYEQYF. The CDR3 nucleotides are TGTGCCACCAAAAAAACAGGGGGCGCCTACGAGCAGTACTTC.

The chain links TRBV5-1 to TRBJ2-3; D is undetermined. The CDR3 is made up of 16 amino acids. V lost 0 bases and J lost 0, with 11 bases in between. CDR1 and CDR2 from the germline V gene are SGHRS and YFSETQ. The CDR3 DNA follows: TGCGCCAGCAGCTTGGCGCTGACCGCTAGCACAGATACGCAGTATTTT. Translated: CASSLALTASTDTQYF.

This rearrangement joins TRBV5-6 to TRBJ2-5; D may correspond to TRBD1 or TRBD2 (5 bases each). The DNA end is more similar to TRBJ2-7, so the J call may be wrong. CDR3 length equals 14 residues. Germline V gene sequence: CDR1 SGHDT, CDR2 YYEEEE. The CDR3 loop reads CASSLGPGPYEQYF. Written as DNA, the CDR3 is TGTGCCAGCAGCTTGGGTCCGGGACCGTACGAGCAGTACTTC.

The chain joins TRBV28 to TRBJ1-2; weak D call: TRBD1 (6 bases). Germline V gene data show CDR1 as MDHEN and CDR2 as SYDVKM. Trimming pared 6 bases from V and 3 bases from J, leaving 26 bases between. The CDR3 is 18 amino acids. CDR3 in amino acids: CASSLGGRRGGGDYGYTF. The CDR3 bases are TGTGCCAGCAGCCTCGGGGGGCGCCGGGGCGGAGGAGACTATGGCTACACCTTC.

The chain recombines TRBV28 with TRBJ2-7; 9 bases fit TRBD1. CDR3 length: 15 residues. Germline CDR1 reads MDHEN; CDR2 reads SYDVKM. Trimming at V came to 5 bases and at J to 3 bases, leaving 8 bases not matched to a gene. The CDR3 region has the DNA TGTGCCAGCAGTCCACGGACAGGGGTCGGCTACGAGCAGTACTTC. Protein: CASSPRTGVGYEQYF.

The V call is TRBV10-3, the J call TRBJ1-2; D is unclear. The CDR3 loop spans 13 amino acids. Germline V gene sequence: CDR1 ENHRY, CDR2 SYGVKD. V was shortened by 4 bases and J by 2 bases, with 8 bases between the two germline ends. As DNA, the CDR3 is TGTGCCATCAGTGTAGGGCAGAACTATGGCTACACCTTC. Translating gives CAISVGQNYGYTF.

The V and J genes are TRBV2 and TRBJ2-1; TRBD2 agrees at 9 bases. The CDR3 covers 21 residues. Trimming took 1 base from V and 8 from J; bases not matched to a gene: 24. Germline lookup yields CDR1 SNHLY and CDR2 FYNNEI. The CDR3 reads CASSEGPTRRVEGLALDEQFF. The CDR3 DNA sequence: TGTGCCAGCAGTGAAGGCCCAACCCGGCGAGTGGAGGGACTAGCTTTGGATGAGCAGTTCTTC.

The rearrangement uses TRBV27 and TRBJ2-3; D is unresolved. V shed 4 bases and J shed 2 bases, with 7 bases lying between them. This CDR3 region has 13 residues. Germline-derived CDR1 and CDR2 are MNHEY and SMNVEV (reference sequence). The CDR3 DNA is TGTGCCAGCAGTTCCTCCCTCACAGATACGCAGTATTTT. Protein: CASSSSLTDTQYF.

V and J are TRBV28 and TRBJ2-3; perhaps D is TRBD1 or TRBD2 (5 bases each). V lost 6 bases and J lost 3, with 22 bases in between. CDR3 length: 17 residues. CDR1 and CDR2 from the germline V gene are MDHEN and SYDVKM. DNA of the CDR3: TGTGCCAGCAGACCCCCCGGGGAAGGGCGACAGACAGATACGCAGTATTTT. Translation: CASRPPGEGRQTDTQYF.

About this clone itself: Other DNA sequences in this sample translate to the same CDR3. This chain uses TRBV5-4 with TRBJ2-1; D is possibly TRBD1 or TRBD2 (5 bases each). The CDR3 consists of 15 residues. Germline CDR1 reads SGHNT; CDR2 reads YYREEE (reference sequence). Trimming removed 5 bases at V and 9 bases at J, with 21 bases between. The CDR3 coding sequence is TGTGCCAGCAGTGCCGGGACCAGCTCTGTGAGTGAGCAGTTCTTC. It is translated as CASSAGTSSVSEQFF.

V is TRBV18 and J is TRBJ1-5, with no clear D. V dropped 2 bases and J dropped 0 bases, with 11 bases sitting between them. Germline V gene lookup returns CDR1 KGHSH and CDR2 LQKENI. This CDR3 region has 16 residues. The CDR3 spells CASSPSTPNSNQPQHF. In DNA form, the CDR3 reads TGTGCCAGCTCACCATCGACACCTAATAGCAATCAGCCCCAGCATTTT.